Following are 17 T cell receptor beta chains from one sample sequenced in a study of T cell responses to AZD1222 COVID-19 vaccine. Clones were sequenced by immunoSEQ multiplex PCR, and TCRdb holds only the in-frame ones, with some missing. This table holds under 200,000 clones, around 93% found once. The sample consisted of peripheral blood, taken on day 0 of AZD1222 vaccination. The receptors come from an adult in good health.

This chain links TRBV14 with TRBJ2-1, with a tentative D call TRBD2 (6 bases). Germline CDR1 SGHDN, CDR2 FVKESK. Trimming pared 4 bases from V and 10 bases from J, leaving 23 bases between. CDR3 length: 16 residues. The CDR3 coding sequence is TGTGCCAGCAGCCTCCTCCCGGTAGCGGTTGGAGGGGAGCAGTTCTTC. Protein: CASSLLPVAVGGEQFF.

V usage is TRBV3-1 (or the pseudogene TRBV3-2) and J usage is TRBJ1-2; a weak D match, TRBD1 (6 bases). The CDR3 has 13 amino acids. CDR1 LGHDT and CDR2 YNNKEL come from the germline V gene (reference sequence). V shed 3 bases and J shed 7 bases, with 12 bases lying between them. The CDR3 coding sequence is TGTGCCAGCAGCCAGCCAGGGGAGGGTGGCTACACCTTC. It yields the protein CASSQPGEGGYTF.

The chain has TRBV12-3 or TRBV12-4 and TRBJ2-2; no clear D gene. The V end lost 7 bases, the J end lost 2 bases, and 5 bases lay between the germline ends. The CDR3 loop spans 12 amino acids. The chain's CDR3 is CASNLNTGELFF. DNA for the CDR3: TGTGCCAGCAACTTAAACACCGGGGAGCTGTTTTTT.

The chain has TRBV3-1 (or the pseudogene TRBV3-2) and TRBJ2-1; D is undetermined. The CDR3 totals 12 residues. Trimming left V 4 bases short and J 9 bases short, with 10 bases between. Germline V CDR1 and CDR2: LGHDT, YNNKEL (reference sequence). CDR3: CASSLLAVEQFF. The CDR3 coding sequence is TGTGCCAGCAGCCTCCTCGCCGTTGAGCAGTTCTTC.

The J gene is TRBJ1-6, the V gene TRBV19; TRBD1 might be the D (5 bases). Trimming left V 0 bases short and J 10 bases short, with 13 bases between. Germline V gene lookup returns CDR1 LNHDA and CDR2 SQIVND (reference sequence). The CDR3 contains 15 residues. Here the CDR3 reads CASSIDGRARSPLHF. The CDR3 DNA reads as TGTGCCAGTAGTATAGATGGCAGGGCCCGGTCACCCCTCCACTTT.

This chain links TRBV7-9 with TRBJ1-3; D is undetermined. With 2 bases removed from V and 0 bases from J, the gap between germline ends came to 8 bases. Germline V lookup: CDR1 SEHNR, CDR2 FQNEAQ (reference sequence). The CDR3 loop spans 15 amino acids. The CDR3 DNA follows: TGTGCCAGCAGCTTACGGCCGAGCTCTGGAAACACCATATATTTT. It yields the protein CASSLRPSSGNTIYF.

This chain uses TRBV7-3 with TRBJ2-3, with unresolved D. Germline CDR1 SGHTA, CDR2 FQGTGA. This CDR3 contains 13 residues. Deletions cut 8 bases from V and 3 bases from J, with 12 bases between. This chain's CDR3 is CASGTLSTDTQYF. In DNA form, the CDR3 reads TGTGCCAGCGGAACCCTCAGTACAGATACGCAGTATTTT.

The chain is built from TRBV12-3 or TRBV12-4 and TRBJ1-1; D remains unclear. Trimming took 6 bases from V and 7 from J, leaving 12 bases between them. The CDR3 has 12 amino acids. The DNA of the CDR3 is TGTGCCAGCAGCCCCGGGCCCAATGAAGCTTTCTTT. Residues: CASSPGPNEAFF.

This clone was picked up one time. V usage is TRBV6-5 and J usage is TRBJ1-2; tentative D call: TRBD1 (5 bases). The CDR3 is 14 amino acids. The germline V gene has CDR1 MNHEY and CDR2 SVGAGI. V shed 7 bases and J shed 4 bases, with 16 bases lying between them. In DNA, the CDR3 is TGTGCCAGCACCGCAACCCAGGGTTCCTATGGCTACACCTTC. Amino acids: CASTATQGSYGYTF.

V and J are TRBV3-1 (or the pseudogene TRBV3-2) and TRBJ2-1, with TRBD2 matching 7 bases. V lost 4 bases to trimming and J lost 7 bases; unmatched junction nucleotides: 7. The germline CDR1 and CDR2 sequences are LGHDT and YNNKEL (reference sequence). CDR3 length equals 14 residues. The CDR3 coding sequence is TGTGCCAGCAGCCCAGCGGGATGGGGTAATGAGCAGTTCTTC. Its translation: CASSPAGWGNEQFF.

The V and J genes are TRBV5-5 and TRBJ2-1, with unresolved D. CDR3 length: 16 residues. Germline assignment: CDR1 SGHKS and CDR2 YYEKEE (reference sequence). V dropped 0 bases and J dropped 5 bases, with 15 bases sitting between them. CDR3 residues: CASSLVIGYYNNEQFF. The CDR3 nucleotides read TGTGCCAGCAGCTTGGTGATAGGGTATTATAACAATGAGCAGTTCTTC.

A single count supports this clone. V and J are TRBV6-2 or TRBV6-3 and TRBJ2-7, with TRBD1 matching over 7 bases. CDR1 is MNHEY and CDR2 is SVGEGT in the germline V gene. CDR3 length: 16 amino acids. J lost 1 base, V lost 6 bases, and 12 bases had no gene match. The CDR3 DNA reads as TGTGCCAGCAGCAGTAGACAGGGACGGGGATCCTACGAGCAGTACTTC. This translates into CASSSRQGRGSYEQYF.

The V and J genes are TRBV4-2 and TRBJ1-5; 7 nucleotides align to TRBD1. J lost 2 bases, V lost 4 bases, and 11 bases had no gene match. The CDR3 is made up of 17 amino acids. Germline CDR1 is LGHNA and CDR2 is YNFKEQ. CDR3 coding DNA: TGTGCCAGCAGCCTAGCATCGGACAGGCCCGGCAATCAGCCCCAGCATTTT. This sequence encodes CASSLASDRPGNQPQHF.

The sample holds one count of this clone. J is TRBJ2-1 and V is TRBV4-1; 12 positions match TRBD2. Germline CDR1 is MGHRA and CDR2 is YSYEKL. V gave up 3 bases and J gave up 4 bases; unmatched junction bases: 1. The CDR3 runs 15 residues. The CDR3 spells CASSQGLAGYNEQFF. The CDR3 region has the DNA TGCGCCAGCAGCCAGGGACTAGCGGGTTACAATGAGCAGTTCTTC.

The chain employs TRBV7-9 and TRBJ2-3; D possibly corresponds to TRBD2 (5 bases). Trimming took off 2 bases at V and 7 bases at J, with 13 bases between the two ends. This CDR3 comprises 14 residues. CDR1 and CDR2 from the germline V gene are SEHNR and FQNEAQ (reference sequence). Here the CDR3 DNA reads TGTGCCAGCAGCTTATCGGCTAGCATAAATACGCAGTATTTT. Encoded protein: CASSLSASINTQYF. The variable domain in full, completed from reference TRBV7-9 and TRBJ2-3, reads DTGVSQNPRHKITKRGQNVTFRCDPISEHNRLYWYRQTLGQGPEFLTYFQNEAQLEKSRLLSDRFSAERPKGSFSTLEIQRTEQGDSAMYLCASSLSASINTQYFGPGTRLTVL.

The chain carries TRBV4-1 and TRBJ1-2, with D uncertain. The V end was cut by 0 bases, the J end by 6 bases, with 11 bases between. Looked up from germline, CDR1 is MGHRA and CDR2 is YSYEKL. This CDR3 comprises 14 residues. The CDR3 bases are TGCGCCAGCAGCCAAGAGAGGTGGACGGATGGCTACACCTTC. Protein: CASSQERWTDGYTF.

This clone was detected once. The chain is built from TRBV28 and TRBJ2-3; D gene ambiguous. Germline CDR1 reads MDHEN; CDR2 reads SYDVKM. CDR3 length: 17 residues. V was shortened by 10 bases and J by 0 bases, with 23 bases between the two germline ends. CDR3 DNA: TGTGCCACCTCTCCTTTAAACTACTGGCTTAGCACAGATACGCAGTATTTT. Translated: CATSPLNYWLSTDTQYF.